This T cell receptor beta chain is drawn from a study of blood T cells in healthy people across ages. General study findings and limits: Long-lived donors had more naive CD4+ cells and higher diversity than aged donors.

The germline gives CDR1 MNHEY, CDR2 SVGEGT. The CDR3 has 13 residues. The ends were cut back, 7 bases at V and 10 bases at J, with 14 bases in the middle. Sample-barcoded 5' priming and a J-beta primer mix drove a second PCR of roughly 7 to 11 cycles. A single record per CDR3 protein comes from TCRdb applying MiXCR to the 5' RACE reads. The sample shows fewer than 2,000,000 distinct CDR3 sequences, about 39% of them seen only once. This clonotype was detected only once. Its antigen is not known. This TCR derives from a human donor in good health. The sample comprised blood. The chain has TRBV6-2 or TRBV6-3 and TRBJ1-6; D is ambiguous. CDR3: CASKLAADSPLHF. CDR3 in DNA: TGTGCCAGCAAGTTGGCAGCCGACTCACCCCTCCACTTT.